Shown below are 8 T cell receptor beta chains from a single sample sequenced in a study of shared clonotypes between healthy human individuals. Profiling relied on immunoSEQ multiplex PCR, and the TCRdb table lists in-frame clones only, not all of them. The sample consists of 2,500,000 or so clones, around nine tenths of them appearing once. The sequencing input was naive CD4+ T cells sorted from blood. The subset is: CD45RA+ positively selected. The source is a man between 18 and 29 years old in good health.

This chain's CDR3 is CASSQGLAGGALDEQYF. As DNA, the CDR3 is TGCGCCAGCAGCCAAGGGCTAGCGGGGGGAGCGTTGGACGAGCAGTACTTC. The rearrangement uses TRBV4-3 and TRBJ2-7, with TRBD2 matching 11 bases. CDR1 is LGHNA, CDR2 YSLEER, per germline. The CDR3 consists of 17 residues. V lost 1 base to trimming and J lost 5 bases; unmatched junction nucleotides: 10.

The chain is built from TRBV5-4 and TRBJ1-2, with D perhaps matching TRBD1 (6 bases). V was clipped by 2 bases and J by 5 bases, with 13 bases between them. Per the germline V gene, CDR1 is SGHNT and CDR2 is YYREEE (reference sequence). The length of the CDR3 is 14 residues. For the CDR3, the DNA is TGTGCCAGCAGCTTAGAACAGGGCCTGTATGGCTACACCTTC. Amino acids: CASSLEQGLYGYTF.

As for this clone: This sample includes further DNA sequences coding for the same CDR3. The J gene is TRBJ2-7, the V gene TRBV7-9, with D perhaps given as TRBD1 or TRBD2 (5 bases each). CDR1 is SEHNR, CDR2 FQNEAQ, per germline (reference sequence). Trimming took 5 bases from V and 1 from J, leaving 15 bases between them. The CDR3 has 15 residues. The CDR3 protein is CASSLSGTVSYEQYF. The CDR3 DNA follows: TGTGCCAGCAGCCTCTCCGGGACGGTGTCCTACGAGCAGTACTTC.

A note on this clone: Here the CDR3 omits its conserved ending phenylalanine or tryptophan, so a read error is the likely source. V gene TRBV29-1 combines with J gene TRBJ1-1, with D perhaps matching TRBD1 (5 bases). The V end was cut by 4 bases, the J end by 11 bases, with 17 bases between. The CDR3 length is 12 residues. Germline loops: CDR1 SQVTM, CDR2 ANQGSEA. The CDR3 nucleotides read TGCAGCGTTGGCGGGACCGCTACGGGTGCTTTCCTT. Translating gives CSVGGTATGAFL.

The chain joins TRBV10-2 to TRBJ2-3, with D unclear. This CDR3 has 13 amino acids. Germline CDR1 WSHSY, CDR2 SAAADI. Trimming cost V 2 bases and J 8 bases, with 11 bases left between them. The CDR3 bases are TGCGCCAGCAGTGAGAGCCCAGCTGGTACGCAGTATTTT. This translates into CASSESPAGTQYF.

The chain has TRBV7-2 and TRBJ2-3; the D gene is possibly TRBD1 (5 bases). Germline CDR1 is SGHTA and CDR2 is FQGNSA. Trimming pared 7 bases from V and 5 bases from J, leaving 16 bases between. The CDR3 is made up of 14 amino acids. Written as DNA, the CDR3 is TGTGCCAGCACCTTCCTAGGGGCCCTAGATACGCAGTATTTT. Its protein is CASTFLGALDTQYF.

This chain joins TRBV6-5 and TRBJ2-1, with unresolved D. The germline CDR1 and CDR2 sequences are MNHEY and SVGAGI. Between the trimmed V and J ends, which lost 0 bases and 0 bases, there was a span of 9 bases. The length of the CDR3 is 16 residues. The CDR3 is CASSYSSGVSYNEQFF. The CDR3, as DNA: TGTGCCAGCAGTTACTCGAGTGGCGTCTCCTACAATGAGCAGTTCTTC.

V usage is TRBV9 and J usage is TRBJ1-4; D may be TRBD1 (5 bases). Germline V gives CDR1 SGDLS, CDR2 YYNGEE. V was clipped by 5 bases and J by 7 bases, with 18 bases between them. The CDR3 consists of 15 residues. This chain's CDR3 is CASSPGAGGVEKLFF. The DNA for the CDR3 is TGTGCCAGCAGTCCCGGCGCAGGAGGGGTTGAAAAACTGTTTTTT.